The present T cell receptor (beta chain) was sequenced within a study of blood T cell repertoires in COVID-19. About the research overall: Samples taken during acute and convalescent COVID-19 were collected in the United States, Italy and Spain. T cells, B-cell-depleted T cells, or PBMCs provided the cDNA or gDNA that served as material.

Authors' data handling: Reference gene primer amplification gave estimated nucleated cell counts. Here immunoSEQ multiplex PCR was the method, and the copy in TCRdb shows in-frame clones only, minus some. V, J and clone size are those of that table, while D and trimming were read from the DNA. The sample records roughly 66,000 clones, approximately 79% being singletons. Trimming removed 3 bases from V and 4 bases from J; junction bases left unmatched: 14. This CDR3 comprises 17 residues. Germline assignment: CDR1 SGDLS and CDR2 YYNGEE. This receptor was identified in a man aged 60 to 75 with acute or convalescent COVID-19. The sequenced sample was peripheral blood. The rearrangement links TRBV9 to TRBJ2-7, with 9 bases that match TRBD1. The CDR3 is CASSAGPLVDRGYEQYF. DNA of the CDR3: TGTGCCAGCAGCGCCGGCCCCTTGGTGGACAGGGGTTACGAGCAGTACTTC.